The TCR beta chain under discussion was sequenced for a study of T cells in tumors after PD-1 blockade (dated by TCRdb to the late 2010s). As for the study more broadly: Patients with prior checkpoint blockade, systemic immunosuppressant use, or recent radiotherapy or other anti-cancer therapy within 4 weeks were excluded. Treatment consisted of either cemiplimab 350 mg every 2 weeks or pembrolizumab 200 mg every 3 weeks. A subset of patients also received ongoing daily vismodegib 150 mg during anti-PD-1 treatment. An average of about 110,000 TCR templates (range about 21,000-280,000) and roughly 37,000 unique clonotypes was obtained for peripheral blood samples. The study performed paired single-cell RNA and TCR sequencing on site-matched tumors from BCC or SCC patients before and after anti-PD-1 therapy. To compare clonotypes in blood and tumor, bulk TCR sequencing was done on nine to eleven peripheral blood samples taken from 5 patients. Clinical response was assessed using RECIST version 1.1.

Overall study outcomes, separate from this receptor: Approximately 44% of the TCR clonotypes from tumors also showed up in blood, and some novel exhausted tumor clones were present in pre-treatment blood, which suggests peripheral recruitment. The source of novel T cell clones was not identified and could include lymphoid organs or rare unexpanded clones within the tumor or its periphery.

The immunoSEQ platform was used for deep TCRbeta sequencing. The study's processing was this. Only productive rearrangements were exported from the immunoSEQ Analyzer for downstream analysis. T cell phenotypes were assigned to bulk TCRbeta clonotypes by matching the clonotypes to single-cell RNA+TCR-seq clones that had the same TCRbeta sequence. Clone enrichment in tumor was computed as tumor frequency divided by PBMC frequency from bulk TCR sequencing. GLIPH was used to group TCRs into specificity groups, clusters of distinct TCRs likely recognizing common antigens via shared CDR3 motifs. The immuneACCESS repertoire file appears here via TCRdb, limited to in-frame rearrangements. These files lack a portion of the clones; in checked studies, under half of the deficit traces to unresolved V genes, and the cause of the others is not known. The V and J calls and clone size are taken from that table; D and trimming were inferred from the DNA. Counted in this sample were more than 45,000 clones; approximately 79% of them appeared once. 8.7% of the sample is taken by the ten largest.

A note on this clone: Its antigen is currently not known. Per-base quality was not reported, and no clone a single base away is much larger than it.

V loses 5 bases, J loses 14 bases, and the germline ends lie 13 bases apart. The CDR3 covers 12 residues, taking in both the cysteine and the phenylalanine. CDR3 DNA is the only sequence kept; it has 36 bases, read in frame from the first base. The germline V gene (reference sequence) gives CDR1 as SEHNR and CDR2 as FQNEAQ. Genomic DNA extracted from tumor biopsies or peripheral blood was used for bulk TCRbeta sequencing, with input ranging from about 616 ng to 6,500 ng. Every patient was a poor candidate for surgical resection and had histologically proven advanced or metastatic basal or squamous cell carcinoma. The basal cell carcinoma cohort comprised ten to eleven patients, of whom 8 or 9 had bulk tumor TCR sequencing.

Sequencing used PBMCs, obtained before anti-PD-1 therapy. The receptor chain draws on TRBV7-9 and TRBJ2-6; the D gene is possibly TRBD1 or TRBD2, with 5 bases matching each. The TCR was taken from a human donor with advanced basal cell or squamous cell carcinoma (not recorded which). The CDR3 protein sequence reads: CASSQTGTFLTF. The DNA sequence is as follows: TGTGCCAGCAGCCAGACCGGGACGTTCCTGACTTTC.